This section outlines one T cell receptor (beta chain) sequence together with its context. Its antigen is as yet unknown. The donors were part of the validation cohort, which consisted of some 120 subjects and was separate from the first cohort of 600 to 850 subjects. The repertoire was sequenced with immunoSEQ multiplex PCR; TCRdb's copy has only in-frame clones and lacks some. Altogether about 260,000 clones are present, about nine tenths being singletons, with the ten largest covering approximately 3%. These data are taken from a study of cytomegalovirus exposure and HLA in healthy donors. Study-level information: It was reported in a later analysis that the 120 validation repertoires used the same platform as the roughly 640 first-cohort repertoires.

General study points: Researchers reported that three CMV-associated chains were confirmed in vitro as CMV antigen-specific.

The germline CDR1 and CDR2 sequences are SQVTM and ANQGSEA. This CDR3 is 13 amino acids long. J was trimmed by 7 bases and V by 7 bases; bases with no gene match: 11. This chain joins TRBV29-1 and TRBJ2-7, with 9 bases identical to TRBD2. This TCR came from a woman in her twenties or thirties in good health and CMV-seronegative. The sequenced sample consisted of PBMCs. The DNA for the CDR3 is TGCAGCGGTAGCGGGAGAGTCGGTGGGGAGCAGTACTTC. Amino acids: CSGSGRVGGEQYF.